This T cell receptor beta chain was identified in a study of somatic mutations in cytotoxic T cells in rheumatoid arthritis (TCRdb year 2017). About the study as a whole: Sorted V beta1+ cells also underwent TCRB sequencing, and some V beta antibody-stained T-cell populations were flow-sorted at nearly 100% purity on a FACSAria II or Sony SH800. Whether expanded CD8+ T-cell clones in untreated, newly diagnosed rheumatoid arthritis carry somatic mutations was the study question, and clonality was characterized with TCRB deep sequencing. Median age was essentially the same in the patient group and the control group. TCRB deep sequencing was performed for roughly 66 rheumatoid arthritis patients and around 20 healthy controls. Here is what the overall study found, with its caveats: No adjustment for multiple comparisons was made for the slight TRBV07 underrepresentation in patients. Healthy controls showed no age-related increase in CD8+ clonality, whereas patients did (Spearman r of about 0.52). Rheumatoid arthritis patients and age-matched healthy controls did not significantly differ in CD8+ T-cell clonality. In about an eighth of the 65 patients, more than 20% of CD8+ cells belonged to the largest CD8+ clone, while several identical CD8+ TCRB sequences were shared between blood and synovial fluid. The antigen targets of the expanded CD8+ clones were unknown, and absence from virus-specific databases did not rule out viral specificity.

Turning to this clone: The antigen it binds to is not known. Base-call qualities are not available, and no considerably larger clone is one nucleotide away.

Buffy coats from some 21 blood donors served as healthy controls, a group that was 55% female with a median age of about 52 years (range 21-70). CD4+ and CD8+ cells were isolated by positive magnetic bead selection on an AutoMACS, and purity was checked by flow cytometry. Peripheral blood mononuclear cells were obtained using density gradient separation with Ficoll-Paque PLUS. DNA from CD4-enriched, CD8-enriched or PBMC samples was extracted using Nucleospin Tissue or Tissue XS kits and then quantified on a Qubit 2.0 fluorometer. The germline V gene encodes CDR1 SGHRS and CDR2 YFSETQ. From the cysteine through the phenylalanine, the CDR3 covers 15 amino acids. This entry keeps only the CDR3 DNA: 45 bases, framed from base 1. The germline ends are 14 bases apart after V is trimmed by 4 bases and J by 2 bases. TCRB CDR3 sequencing used the immunoSEQ assay on genomic DNA. For the original study's pipeline: Nothing other than productive TCRB rearrangements was included in the analyses. Clonality was calculated as a Shannon entropy-based productive clonality index, and a clone was defined by a unique TCRB CDR3 sequence. Repertoire overlap for a pair of samples was computed from each clone's template counts relative to total templates per sample. V-gene usage from TCRB sequencing and V-gene usage measured by flow cytometry were correlated (Spearman r of approximately 0.66). As stored in TCRdb, this immuneACCESS dataset retains in-frame rearrangements with V and J assigned. A fraction of the clones does not appear; measured against another copy, unresolved V genes explain less than half of the discrepancy, and the remainder lacks a known reason. V and J calls and clone size are given by that table; D and trimming were obtained from the DNA. The sample data list about 6,400 clones, and under 75% of these were observed just once. The ten most abundant clones make up 35% of the sample.

This clonotype was obtained from a woman aged 45-60 years in good health. The specimen was CD8+ T cells sorted from blood. Rearrangement joined TRBV5-1 to TRBJ2-3; TRBD2 could be the D gene, as 6 bases match. CDR3 reads: CASSHVRGSTDTQYF. The base sequence is TGCGCCAGCAGCCACGTCCGGGGGTCCACAGATACGCAGTATTTT. Extended through the reference TRBV5-1 and TRBJ2-3 proteins, this CDR3 yields the full variable domain: KAGVTQTPRYLIKTRGQQVTLSCSPISGHRSVSWYQQTPGQGLQFLFEYFSETQRNKGNFPGRFSGRQFSNSRSEMNVSTLELGDSALYLCASSHVRGSTDTQYFGPGTRLTVL.